This T cell receptor beta chain was identified during a study of blood T cell repertoires in COVID-19. On the study more broadly: Sample material is recorded as cDNA or gDNA derived from T cells, B-cell-depleted T cells, or PBMCs.

The sample holds a few counts of this clone. This table comes from immunoSEQ multiplex PCR, and its TCRdb copy is limited to in-frame clones, with some not included. The sample lists approximately 430,000 clones; just over 85% were seen once. The CDR3 covers 14 residues. Trimming pared 6 bases from V and 2 bases from J, leaving 14 bases between. CDR1 and CDR2 from the germline V gene are MNHEY and SVGAGI. This receptor was identified in a woman aged 25 to 45 with active or convalescent COVID-19. Sequencing used peripheral blood. The V gene is TRBV6-5, the J gene TRBJ2-7; D is perhaps TRBD1 (5 bases). CDR3: CASRPRQRTYEQYF. CDR3 DNA: TGTGCCAGCAGACCGCGACAGCGTACCTACGAGCAGTACTTC.